This T cell receptor (gamma chain) was recovered during a study of γδ T cells in repeated Plasmodium falciparum infection. Study-wide context: Malian children with intense seasonal malaria exposure were compared with matched Australian children. Sampling occurred at baseline, pre-infection for selected infections, and 21 days post-infection. Four controlled malaria infections with P. falciparum NF54 spanned roughly 97 weeks.

TCRdb processed the multiplex PCR reads again with the CATT caller. This table has approximately 28,000 gamma-chain clones, 3% appearing once. Vgamma9/Vdelta2+ and Vdelta2-negative gammadelta T cells were flow-sorted from PBMC for bulk sequencing. This clone was counted ten times or more. TCRdb pairs this DNA with a much larger clone's protein that differs at residue 7, likely a read error; the protein shown was translated from the DNA. Germline trimming cut 2 bases from V and 6 bases from J; bases unmatched to any gene: 10. The CDR3 runs 14 residues. The germline V gene encodes CDR1 EGSTGY and CDR2 YDSYTSSV.

The specimen was gamma-delta T cells from blood. The origin of this receptor is a pool of human donors (malaria-infected and uninfected, not separated). The chain employs TRGV4 and TRGJ1 or TRGJ2. CDR3 amino acids: CATWDAASGYKKLF. The CDR3 DNA sequence: TGTGCCACCTGGGATGCAGCTTCCGGTTATAAGAAACTCTTT.